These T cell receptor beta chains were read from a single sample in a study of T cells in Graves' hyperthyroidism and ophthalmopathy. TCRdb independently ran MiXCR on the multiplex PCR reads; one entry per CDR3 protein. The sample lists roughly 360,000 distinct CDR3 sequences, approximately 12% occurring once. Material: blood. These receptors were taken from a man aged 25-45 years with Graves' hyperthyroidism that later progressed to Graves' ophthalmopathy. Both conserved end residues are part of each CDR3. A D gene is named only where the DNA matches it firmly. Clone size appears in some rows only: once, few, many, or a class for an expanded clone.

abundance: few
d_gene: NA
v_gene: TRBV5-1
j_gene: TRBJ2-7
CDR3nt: TGCGCCAGCAGCTTGGAACAGGGTTGGTACGAGCAGTACTTC
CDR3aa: CASSLEQGWYEQYF

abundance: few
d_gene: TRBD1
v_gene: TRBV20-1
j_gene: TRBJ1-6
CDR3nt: TGCAGTGCTCCTTACCGACAGGGGATTGGTTCACCCCTCCACTTT
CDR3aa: CSAPYRQGIGSPLHF

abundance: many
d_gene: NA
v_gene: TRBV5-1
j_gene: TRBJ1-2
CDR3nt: TGCGCCAGCAGCTTAGGAGTGGGCTATGGCTACACCTTC
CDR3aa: CASSLGVGYGYTF

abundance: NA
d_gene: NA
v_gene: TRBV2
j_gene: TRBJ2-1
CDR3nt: TGTGCCAGCAGTACCTACAGGATCAATGAGCAGTTCTTC
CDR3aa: CASSTYRINEQFF

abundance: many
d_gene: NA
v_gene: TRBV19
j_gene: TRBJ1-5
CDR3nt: TGTGCCAGTAGTATAGATGTGAATAGCAATCAGCCCCAGCATTTT
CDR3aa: CASSIDVNSNQPQHF

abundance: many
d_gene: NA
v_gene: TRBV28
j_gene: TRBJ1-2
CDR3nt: TGTGCCAGCAGTTTAGCCGAATTGCTCTATGGCTACACCTTC
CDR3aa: CASSLAELLYGYTF

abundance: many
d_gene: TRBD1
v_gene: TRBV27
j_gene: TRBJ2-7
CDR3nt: TGTGCCAGCGCCGAGTGGCAGGGGGCGAGGGAGCAGTACTTC
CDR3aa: CASAEWQGAREQYF

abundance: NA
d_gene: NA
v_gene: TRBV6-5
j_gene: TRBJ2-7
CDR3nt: TGTGCCAGCAGTTCCAAGGCACCCTACGAGCAGTACTTC
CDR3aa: CASSSKAPYEQYF

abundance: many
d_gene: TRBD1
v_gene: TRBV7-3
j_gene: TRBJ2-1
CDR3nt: TGTGCCAGCAGCTTGGACAGGGGAAAGGCAGAATCCTCCTACAATGAGCAGTTCTTC
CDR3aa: CASSLDRGKAESSYNEQFF

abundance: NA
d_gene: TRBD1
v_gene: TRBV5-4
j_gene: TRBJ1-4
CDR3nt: TGTGCCAGCAGCTCAGCCATGACAGGGGGAGGTGAAAAACTGTTTTTT
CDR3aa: CASSSAMTGGGEKLFF

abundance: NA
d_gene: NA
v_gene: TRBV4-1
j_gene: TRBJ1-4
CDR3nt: TGCGCCAGCAGCCAAAAAGCTTCTAATGAAAAACTGTTTTTT
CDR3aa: CASSQKASNEKLFF

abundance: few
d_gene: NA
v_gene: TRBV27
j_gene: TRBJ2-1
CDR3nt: TGTGCCAGCAACGGAATCGTGGGGGCCGGTTCTGAGCAGTTCTTC
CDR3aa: CASNGIVGAGSEQFF

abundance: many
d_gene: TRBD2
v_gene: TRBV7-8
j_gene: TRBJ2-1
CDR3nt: TGTGCCAGCAGCTTAGTAGTGGGACTAGCGGGGGAACACAATGAGCAGTTCTTC
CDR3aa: CASSLVVGLAGEHNEQFF

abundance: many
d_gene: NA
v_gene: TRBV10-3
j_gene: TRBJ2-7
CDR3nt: TGTGCCATCAGTGAAGGGGCCTCCTACGAGCAGTACTTC
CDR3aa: CAISEGASYEQYF

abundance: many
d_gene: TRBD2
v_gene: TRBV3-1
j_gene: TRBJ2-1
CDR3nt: TGTGCCAGCAGCCAAGATACTAGCGGGGGGGCGAATGAGCAGTTCTTC
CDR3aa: CASSQDTSGGANEQFF

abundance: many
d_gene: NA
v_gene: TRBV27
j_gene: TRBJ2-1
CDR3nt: TGTGCCAGCAGTTGGGCCGGGGGGCCCAATGAGCAGTTCTTC
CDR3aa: CASSWAGGPNEQFF

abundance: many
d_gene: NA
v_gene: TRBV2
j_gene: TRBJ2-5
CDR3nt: TGTGCCAGCACCCAAGGGTCTGGCCAAGAGACCCAGTACTTC
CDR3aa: CASTQGSGQETQYF

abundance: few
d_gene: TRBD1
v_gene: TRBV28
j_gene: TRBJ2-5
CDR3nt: TGTGCCAGCAGTTTATCGGTAGGGGGCAATTGGAAGACCCAGTACTTC
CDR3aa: CASSLSVGGNWKTQYF

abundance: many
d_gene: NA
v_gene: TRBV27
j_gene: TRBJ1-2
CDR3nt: TGTGCCAGCAGTACGACTGGACTCTATGGCTACACCTTC
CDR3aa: CASSTTGLYGYTF

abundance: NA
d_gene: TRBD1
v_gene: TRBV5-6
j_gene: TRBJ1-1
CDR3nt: TGTGCCAGCAGCCCGGACAGGGGAGCGAGGACTGAAGCTTTCTTT
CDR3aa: CASSPDRGARTEAFF

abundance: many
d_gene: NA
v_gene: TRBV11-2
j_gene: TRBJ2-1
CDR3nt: TGTGCCAGCAGCTTCTTGGGTAATGAGCAGTTCTTC
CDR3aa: CASSFLGNEQFF

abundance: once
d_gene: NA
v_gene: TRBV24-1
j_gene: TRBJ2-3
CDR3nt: TGTGCCACCAGTGAGGGACCAGGAGGCGATACGCAGTATTTT
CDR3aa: CATSEGPGGDTQYF

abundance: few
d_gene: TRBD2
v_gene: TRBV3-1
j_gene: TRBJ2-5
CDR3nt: TGTGCCAGCAGCCGCCGGACAGCGGGGGGGCGAGAGACCCAGTACTTC
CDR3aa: CASSRRTAGGRETQYF

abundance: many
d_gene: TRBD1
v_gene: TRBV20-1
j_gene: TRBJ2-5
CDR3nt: TGCAGTGCTAGAGATCTGAGGACAGGGGCCGGGGAGACCCAGTACTTC
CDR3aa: CSARDLRTGAGETQYF

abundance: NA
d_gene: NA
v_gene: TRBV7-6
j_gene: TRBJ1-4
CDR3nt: TGTGCCAGCAGCCCCCTCCCTCCGGGGGGGAAGGCTAATGAAAAACTGTTTTTT
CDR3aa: CASSPLPPGGKANEKLFF

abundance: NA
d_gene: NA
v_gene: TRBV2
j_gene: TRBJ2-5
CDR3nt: TGTGCCAGCAGTGGGACACGAAAGACCCAGTACTTC
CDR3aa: CASSGTRKTQYF

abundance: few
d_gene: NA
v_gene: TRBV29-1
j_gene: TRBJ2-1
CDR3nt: TGCAGCGTTCGACTAGAGTACAATGAGCAGTTCTTC
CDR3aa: CSVRLEYNEQFF

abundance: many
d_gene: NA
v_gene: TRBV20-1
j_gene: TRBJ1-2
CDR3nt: TGCAGCCCCTATGGCTACACCTTC
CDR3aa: CSPYGYTF

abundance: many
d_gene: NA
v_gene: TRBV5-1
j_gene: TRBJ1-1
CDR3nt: TGCGCCAGCAGCCAGTGGGGGGCCGGGCTGAACACTGAAGCTTTCTTT
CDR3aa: CASSQWGAGLNTEAFF

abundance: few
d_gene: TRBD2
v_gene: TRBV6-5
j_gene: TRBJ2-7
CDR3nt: TGTGCCAGCAGTTACGAACCTAGCGGGCCTTTCGAGCAGTACTTC
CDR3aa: CASSYEPSGPFEQYF

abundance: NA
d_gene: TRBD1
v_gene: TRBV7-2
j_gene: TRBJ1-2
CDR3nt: TGTGCCAGCAGCCCTTATAGGACAGGGAACTATGGCTACACCTTC
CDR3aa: CASSPYRTGNYGYTF

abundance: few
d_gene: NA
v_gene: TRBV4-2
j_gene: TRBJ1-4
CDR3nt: TGTGCCAGCAGCCAAGGGGAATGGGGGGAAAAACTGTTTTTT
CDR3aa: CASSQGEWGEKLFF

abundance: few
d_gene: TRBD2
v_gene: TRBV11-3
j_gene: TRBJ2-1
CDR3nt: TGTGCCAGCAGCGGTAGCGGGGGGGCCAGAGAGCAGTTCTTC
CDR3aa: CASSGSGGAREQFF

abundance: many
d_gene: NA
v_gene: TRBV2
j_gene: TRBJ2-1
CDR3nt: TGTGCCAGCAGTGAAGCGCTATGGGGCAATGAGCAGTTCTTC
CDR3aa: CASSEALWGNEQFF

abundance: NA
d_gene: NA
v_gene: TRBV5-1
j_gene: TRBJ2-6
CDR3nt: TGCGCCAGCAGCCCAAGCTCTGGGGCCAACGTCCTGACTTTC
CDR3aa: CASSPSSGANVLTF

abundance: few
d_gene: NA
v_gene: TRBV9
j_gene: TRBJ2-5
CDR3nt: TGTGCCAGCAGCGTAGTGATAGCGAATGATTTGACCCAGTACTTC
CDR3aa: CASSVVIANDLTQYF

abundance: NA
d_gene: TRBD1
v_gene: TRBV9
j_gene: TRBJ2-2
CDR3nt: TGTGCCAGCAGCGAGGACAGGGTCCGGACGAACACCGGGGAGCTGTTTTTT
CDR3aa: CASSEDRVRTNTGELFF

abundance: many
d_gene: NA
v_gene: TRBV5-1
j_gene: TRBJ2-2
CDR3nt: TGCGCCAGCAGCTTGCAGGGGGGCATCACCGGGGAGCTGTTTTTT
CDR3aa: CASSLQGGITGELFF

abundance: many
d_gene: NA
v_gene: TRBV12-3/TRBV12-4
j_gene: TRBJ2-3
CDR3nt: TGTGCCAGCAGTTTATCGCCTACGAGCACAGATACGCAGTATTTT
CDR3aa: CASSLSPTSTDTQYF

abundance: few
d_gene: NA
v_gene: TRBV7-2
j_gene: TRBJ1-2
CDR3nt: TGTGCCAGCAGCTTAGCCCCCCCTGATGGCTACACCTTC
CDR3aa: CASSLAPPDGYTF

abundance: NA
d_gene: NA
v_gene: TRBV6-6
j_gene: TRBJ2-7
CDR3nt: TGTGCCAGCAGTTACTCCTATGGTCTAGACTACGAGCAGTACTTC
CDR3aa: CASSYSYGLDYEQYF

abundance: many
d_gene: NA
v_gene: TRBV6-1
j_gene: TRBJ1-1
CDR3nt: TGTGCCCGTAATGAAGCTTTCTTT
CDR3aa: CARNEAFF

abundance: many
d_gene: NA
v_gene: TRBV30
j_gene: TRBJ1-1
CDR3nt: TGTGCCTGGAGGGGAGGGTCTTTGAACACTGAAGCTTTCTTT
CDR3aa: CAWRGGSLNTEAFF

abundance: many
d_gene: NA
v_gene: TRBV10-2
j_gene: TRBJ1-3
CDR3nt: TGCGCCAGCAGTGAGTCGCGAGGGGAAGGAAACACCATATATTTT
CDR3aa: CASSESRGEGNTIYF

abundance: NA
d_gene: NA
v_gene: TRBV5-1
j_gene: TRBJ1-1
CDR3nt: TGCGCCAGCAGCTTTGTGCAGGGTGCTGAAGCTTTCTTT
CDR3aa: CASSFVQGAEAFF

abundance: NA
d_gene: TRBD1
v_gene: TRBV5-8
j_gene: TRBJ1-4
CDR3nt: TGTGCCAGCAGCCCGGGAGGGACAGGGGGCAATGAAAAACTGTTTTTT
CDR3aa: CASSPGGTGGNEKLFF

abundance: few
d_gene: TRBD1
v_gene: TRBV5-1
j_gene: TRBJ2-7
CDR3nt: TGCGCCAGCAGCGCTACCGGGACAGGGAGACTACTCTACTCCTACGAGCAGTACTTC
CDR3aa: CASSATGTGRLLYSYEQYF

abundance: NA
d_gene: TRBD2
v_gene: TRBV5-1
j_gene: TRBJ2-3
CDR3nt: TGCGCCAGCAGCCCCTGGACTAGCGGGGGCGCAGATACGCAGTATTTT
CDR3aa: CASSPWTSGGADTQYF

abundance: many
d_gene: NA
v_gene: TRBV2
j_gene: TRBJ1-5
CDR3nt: TGTGCCAGCAGTGATCGGCAGGGCAATCAGCCCCAGCATTTT
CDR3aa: CASSDRQGNQPQHF

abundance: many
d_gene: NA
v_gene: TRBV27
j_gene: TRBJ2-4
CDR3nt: TGTGCCAGCAGTTCCAGTCAAGTAGCCAAAAACATTCAGTACTTC
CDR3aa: CASSSSQVAKNIQYF

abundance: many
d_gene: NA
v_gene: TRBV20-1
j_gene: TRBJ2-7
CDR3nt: TGCAGTGCTTTCGGACGGTCCACGTCCGAGCAGTACTTC
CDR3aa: CSAFGRSTSEQYF

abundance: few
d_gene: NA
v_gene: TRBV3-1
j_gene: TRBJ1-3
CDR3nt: TGTGCCAGCAGCCAGGAGGATCCTGGAAACACCATATATTTT
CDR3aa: CASSQEDPGNTIYF

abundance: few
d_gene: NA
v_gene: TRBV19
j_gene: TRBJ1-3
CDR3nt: TGTGCCAGTAGGAGAATGGGTACAGCATCTGGAAACACCATATATTTT
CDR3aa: CASRRMGTASGNTIYF

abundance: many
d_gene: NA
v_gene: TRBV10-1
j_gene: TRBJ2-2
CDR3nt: TGCGCCAGCAGCAGGACGAGGAACACCGGGGAGCTGTTTTTT
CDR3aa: CASSRTRNTGELFF

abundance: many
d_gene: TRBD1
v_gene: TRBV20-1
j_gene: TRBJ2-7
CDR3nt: TGCAGTGCTACCGGACAGGGAACCTACGAGCAGTACTTC
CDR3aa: CSATGQGTYEQYF

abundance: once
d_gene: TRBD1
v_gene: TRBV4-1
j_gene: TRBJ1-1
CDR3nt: TGCGCCAGCAGCCAAGTGGACAGGGCGGTATACACTGAAGCTTTCTTT
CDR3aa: CASSQVDRAVYTEAFF

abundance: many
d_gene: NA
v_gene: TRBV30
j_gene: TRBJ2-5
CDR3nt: TGTGCCTGGAGACCACAGGGCGCCGGAGAGACCCAGTACTTC
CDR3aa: CAWRPQGAGETQYF